This T cell receptor beta chain was sequenced during a study of CD8 T cells in ankylosing spondylitis. A remark on this clonotype: The target antigen is unknown.

From the 5' RACE reads, TCRdb called clonotypes with MiXCR, one entry per CDR3 protein. The sample records about 110,000 distinct CDR3 sequences, more than 20% being singletons. Germline trimming cut 5 bases from V and 5 bases from J; bases unmatched to any gene: 8. This CDR3 contains 16 residues. The germline V gene encodes CDR1 SGHTA and CDR2 FQGNSA. Study findings and constraints: A subset of motif variants has previously been described in the synovial fluid and blood of reactive arthritis. Reportedly, significant enrichment of disease-linked clones occurred in matched ankylosing spondylitis synovial fluid.

V is TRBV7-2 and J is TRBJ2-3; 12 positions match TRBD2. Input material: synovial fluid, either unsorted or a sorted T cell fraction (not recorded which). This receptor was identified in a male donor with ankylosing spondylitis. CDR3 in amino acids: CASSPSLAGGIDTQYF. DNA of the CDR3: TGTGCCAGCAGCCCTAGCCTAGCGGGAGGGATAGATACGCAGTATTTT.